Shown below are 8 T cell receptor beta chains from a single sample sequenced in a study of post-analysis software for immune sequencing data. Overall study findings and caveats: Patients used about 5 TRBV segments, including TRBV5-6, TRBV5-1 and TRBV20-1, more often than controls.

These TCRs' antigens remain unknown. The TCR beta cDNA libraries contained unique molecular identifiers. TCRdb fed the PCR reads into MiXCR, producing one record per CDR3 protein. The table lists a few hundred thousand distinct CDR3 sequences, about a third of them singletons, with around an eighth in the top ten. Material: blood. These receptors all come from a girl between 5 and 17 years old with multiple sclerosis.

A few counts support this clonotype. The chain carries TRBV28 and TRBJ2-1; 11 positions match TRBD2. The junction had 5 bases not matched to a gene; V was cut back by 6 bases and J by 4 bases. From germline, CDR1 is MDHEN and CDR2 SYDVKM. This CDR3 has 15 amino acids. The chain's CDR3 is CASSRRLAGYNEQFF. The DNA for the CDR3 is TGTGCCAGCAGCCGTCGACTAGCGGGGTACAATGAGCAGTTCTTC.

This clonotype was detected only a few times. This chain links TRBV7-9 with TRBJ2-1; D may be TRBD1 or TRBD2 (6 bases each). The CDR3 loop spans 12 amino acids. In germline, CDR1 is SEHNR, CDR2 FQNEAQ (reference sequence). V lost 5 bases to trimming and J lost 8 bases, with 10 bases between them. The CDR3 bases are TGTGCCAGCAGCCCGGAGGGGGATGAGCAGTTCTTC. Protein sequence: CASSPEGDEQFF.

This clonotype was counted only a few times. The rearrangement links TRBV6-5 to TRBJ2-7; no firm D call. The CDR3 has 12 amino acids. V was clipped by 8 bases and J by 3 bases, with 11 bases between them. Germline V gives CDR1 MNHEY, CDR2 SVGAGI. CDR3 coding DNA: TGTGCCAGCGGAGCCACGTTCTACGAGCAGTACTTC. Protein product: CASGATFYEQYF.

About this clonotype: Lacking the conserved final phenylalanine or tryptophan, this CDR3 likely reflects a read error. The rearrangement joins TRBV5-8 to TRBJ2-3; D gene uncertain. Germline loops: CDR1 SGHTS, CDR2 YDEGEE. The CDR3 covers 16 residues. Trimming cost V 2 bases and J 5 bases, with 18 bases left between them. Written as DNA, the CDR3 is TGTGCCAGCAGCTTCCTCTTAGGACCCGGATTAGATACGCAGTATCTT. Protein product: CASSFLLGPGLDTQYL.

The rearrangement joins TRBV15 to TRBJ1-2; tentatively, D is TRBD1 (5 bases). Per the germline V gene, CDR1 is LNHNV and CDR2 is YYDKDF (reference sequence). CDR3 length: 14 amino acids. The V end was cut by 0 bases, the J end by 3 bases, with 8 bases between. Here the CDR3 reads CATSRDDSYYGYTF. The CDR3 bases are TGTGCCACCAGCAGAGATGACAGTTACTATGGCTACACCTTC.

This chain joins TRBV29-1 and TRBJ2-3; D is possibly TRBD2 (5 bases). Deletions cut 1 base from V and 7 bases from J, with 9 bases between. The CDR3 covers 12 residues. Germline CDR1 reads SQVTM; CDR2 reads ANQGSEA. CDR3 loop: CSVEGEPNTQYF. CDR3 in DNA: TGCAGCGTTGAAGGGGAGCCAAATACGCAGTATTTT.

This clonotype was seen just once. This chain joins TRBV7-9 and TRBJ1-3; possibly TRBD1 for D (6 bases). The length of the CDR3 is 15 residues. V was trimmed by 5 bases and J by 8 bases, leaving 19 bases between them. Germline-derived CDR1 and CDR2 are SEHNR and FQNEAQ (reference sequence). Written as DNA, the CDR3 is TGTGCCAGCAGCCCCTTAGCGGGGGCGATCGACACCATATATTTT. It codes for CASSPLAGAIDTIYF.

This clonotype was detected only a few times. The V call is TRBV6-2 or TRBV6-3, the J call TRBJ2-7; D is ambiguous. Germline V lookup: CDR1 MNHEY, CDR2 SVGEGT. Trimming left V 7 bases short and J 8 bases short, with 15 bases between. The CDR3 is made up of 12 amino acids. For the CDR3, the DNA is TGTGCCAGCAAGGTCTCTCTCGGTAAGCAGTACTTC. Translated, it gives CASKVSLGKQYF.